This T cell receptor beta chain was sequenced in a study of human T cells and chemical hapten exposure. The wider study: DPC 0.01% went on the upper back by patch test, with reading at 6 days. Alopecia areata, totalis or universalis was found in mostly female patients.

Remarks on this clonotype: Its antigen is not identified.

Time point: patch test 1, 2 weeks after DPC sensitization. As for treatment: therapeutic diphenylcyclopropenone sensitization with weekly scalp DPC. The CDR3 extends over 16 amino acids. Study outcomes and limitations: Expanded TCRs formed significantly more large CDR3 similarity clusters than controls.

TCRdb passed the RACE reads through MiXCR, listing each CDR3 protein once. The sample has fewer than 100,000 distinct CDR3 sequences, under 15% seen once. J is TRBJ2-1 and V is TRBV21-1; TRBD1, the table's D call, lacks a check against the DNA. TRBV21-1 is recorded as a pseudogene. The source was whole blood, collected in connection with sensitization to the hapten diphenylcyclopropenone (DPC). The sequence came from a woman aged 40 to 50 with alopecia areata. Some clones in this sample may be carry-over from other donors' samples. CDR3 protein: CASRDSPGNAYNEQFF. As DNA, the CDR3 is TGTGCCAGCAGGGACAGCCCGGGCAACGCCTACAATGAGCAGTTCTTC.